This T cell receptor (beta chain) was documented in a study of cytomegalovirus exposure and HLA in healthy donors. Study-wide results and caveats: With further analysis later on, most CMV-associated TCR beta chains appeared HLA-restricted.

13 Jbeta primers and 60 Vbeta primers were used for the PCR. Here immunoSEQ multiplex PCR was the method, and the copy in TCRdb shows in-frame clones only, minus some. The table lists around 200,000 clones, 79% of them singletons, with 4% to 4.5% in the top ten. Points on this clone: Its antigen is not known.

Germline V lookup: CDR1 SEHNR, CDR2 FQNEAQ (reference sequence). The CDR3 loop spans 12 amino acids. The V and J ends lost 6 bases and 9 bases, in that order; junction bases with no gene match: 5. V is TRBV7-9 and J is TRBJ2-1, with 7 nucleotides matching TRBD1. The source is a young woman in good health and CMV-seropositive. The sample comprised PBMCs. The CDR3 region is CASRTGEGEQFF. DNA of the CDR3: TGTGCCAGCAGAACAGGGGAAGGTGAGCAGTTCTTC.